This is a list of T cell receptor beta chains from one sample in a study of shared clonotypes between healthy human individuals. Method: immunoSEQ multiplex PCR; TCRdb's copy keeps in-frame clones and lacks some. The sample holds about 700,000 clones, roughly 70% seen once. The sample comprised memory CD4+ T cells sorted from blood. Receptors originate from a woman in her 30s in good health. The CDR3 runs from the conserved cysteine through the conserved F or W. The order of the fields is D gene, J gene, clone size, V gene, CDR3 DNA, CDR3 protein. A D gene is named only where the DNA matches it firmly. Expanded clones get a size class; other rows say once, few or many, or leave the size out.

D gene: TRBD2
J gene: TRBJ2-1
clone size: few
V gene: TRBV11-3
CDR3 DNA: TGTGCCAGCAGCTTTGGGACTAGCGGGGTCAATGAGCAGTTCTTC
CDR3 protein: CASSFGTSGVNEQFF

D gene: NA
J gene: TRBJ1-3
clone size: NA
V gene: TRBV29-1
CDR3 DNA: TGCAGCGTTTATACGGTGACGAACACCATATATTTT
CDR3 protein: CSVYTVTNTIYF

D gene: NA
J gene: TRBJ2-2
clone size: few
V gene: TRBV5-1
CDR3 DNA: TGCGCCAGCAGCTTTCAGGGTGCCGGGGAGCTGTTTTTT
CDR3 protein: CASSFQGAGELFF

D gene: NA
J gene: TRBJ2-3
clone size: NA
V gene: TRBV30
CDR3 DNA: TGTGCCTGGACCCGTCGTTTTGGGGGCAGGCCAGATACGCAGTATTTT
CDR3 protein: CAWTRRFGGRPDTQYF

D gene: NA
J gene: TRBJ2-7
clone size: NA
V gene: TRBV7-3
CDR3 DNA: TGTGCCAGCAAGGAGCGACTCCTCTCCTACGAGCAGTACTTC
CDR3 protein: CASKERLLSYEQYF

D gene: NA
J gene: TRBJ1-1
clone size: NA
V gene: TRBV5-1
CDR3 DNA: TGCGCCAGCAGCTTGGTGGACAGTTTGAACACTGAAGCTTTCTTT
CDR3 protein: CASSLVDSLNTEAFF

D gene: NA
J gene: TRBJ2-7
clone size: NA
V gene: TRBV27
CDR3 DNA: TGTGCCAGCAGTTGGGGTTACGAGCAGTACTTC
CDR3 protein: CASSWGYEQYF

D gene: NA
J gene: TRBJ2-5
clone size: NA
V gene: TRBV29-1
CDR3 DNA: TGCAGCGTTGAAGATTCTTCGGGGACCCAGTACTTC
CDR3 protein: CSVEDSSGTQYF

D gene: NA
J gene: TRBJ2-7
clone size: NA
V gene: TRBV19
CDR3 DNA: TGTGCCAGTAGTTACGACAGTCAAACTACGTGGGAGCAGTACTTC
CDR3 protein: CASSYDSQTTWEQYF

D gene: TRBD2
J gene: TRBJ2-1
clone size: NA
V gene: TRBV29-1
CDR3 DNA: TGCAGCGTTGAGCCATCTTTTAGCGGGAGGAACAATGAGCAGTTCTTC
CDR3 protein: CSVEPSFSGRNNEQFF

D gene: TRBD2
J gene: TRBJ2-2
clone size: NA
V gene: TRBV2
CDR3 DNA: TGTGCCAGCAGACTCGAACTAGCGGTAGTCACCGGGGAGCTGTTTTTT
CDR3 protein: CASRLELAVVTGELFF

D gene: TRBD1
J gene: TRBJ1-4
clone size: once
V gene: TRBV6-5
CDR3 DNA: TGTGCCAGCAGAAGGGACAGGGGTTTGGAAAAACTGTTTTTT
CDR3 protein: CASRRDRGLEKLFF

D gene: NA
J gene: TRBJ2-3
clone size: NA
V gene: TRBV19
CDR3 DNA: TGTGCCAGTAGTCACCGACCAGGGGACACAGATACGCAGTATTTT
CDR3 protein: CASSHRPGDTDTQYF

D gene: TRBD2
J gene: TRBJ2-1
clone size: NA
V gene: TRBV4-2
CDR3 DNA: TGTGCCAGCAGCCACCCCCAACTAGCGGGAGATGAGCAGTTCTTC
CDR3 protein: CASSHPQLAGDEQFF

D gene: TRBD2
J gene: TRBJ2-7
clone size: NA
V gene: TRBV7-2
CDR3 DNA: TGTGCCAGCAGCTGGGGGGGGACTAGTAGTGTCGAGCAGTACTTC
CDR3 protein: CASSWGGTSSVEQYF

D gene: NA
J gene: TRBJ2-3
clone size: NA
V gene: TRBV19
CDR3 DNA: TGTGCCAGTAGTTCTGACAGGAGCACAGATACGCAGTATTTT
CDR3 protein: CASSSDRSTDTQYF

D gene: TRBD1
J gene: TRBJ1-5
clone size: NA
V gene: TRBV6-1
CDR3 DNA: TGTGCCAGCAGTAGACAGGGGGCGAGCAATCAGCCCCAGCATTTT
CDR3 protein: CASSRQGASNQPQHF

D gene: TRBD2
J gene: TRBJ2-7
clone size: NA
V gene: TRBV5-1
CDR3 DNA: TGCGCCAGCAGCTCGGACGGAGCGGGAGGCTACGAGCAGTACTTC
CDR3 protein: CASSSDGAGGYEQYF

D gene: TRBD1
J gene: TRBJ1-2
clone size: NA
V gene: TRBV27
CDR3 DNA: TGTGCCAGCAGTTTATTCGAGACAGGGGGTGGCTACACCTTC
CDR3 protein: CASSLFETGGGYTF

D gene: TRBD2
J gene: TRBJ2-7
clone size: NA
V gene: TRBV28
CDR3 DNA: TGTGCCAGTTCTAGCGGCCCCAACGAGCAGTACTTC
CDR3 protein: CASSSGPNEQYF

D gene: NA
J gene: TRBJ2-7
clone size: NA
V gene: TRBV4-2
CDR3 DNA: TGTGCCAGCAGCCAAGCGACAGCTATCTACGAGCAGTACTTC
CDR3 protein: CASSQATAIYEQYF

D gene: NA
J gene: TRBJ2-1
clone size: NA
V gene: TRBV6-5
CDR3 DNA: TGTGCCAGCAGACGCGCAGGGACGACGAATGAGCAGTTCTTC
CDR3 protein: CASRRAGTTNEQFF

D gene: TRBD1
J gene: TRBJ1-1
clone size: NA
V gene: TRBV5-4
CDR3 DNA: TGTGCCAGCAGCTTGGCCGCAGGGGGGTTGAACACTGAAGCTTTCTTT
CDR3 protein: CASSLAAGGLNTEAFF